This T cell receptor (beta chain) comes out of a study of identical twins. Regarding the study as a whole: Reduced insertions were recorded for abundant cord blood beta clonotypes, with no such pattern in memory repertoires.

MiXCR was run by TCRdb on the 5' RACE reads, yielding one entry per CDR3 protein. The table shows approximately 530,000 distinct CDR3 sequences, with approximately 20% occurring only once. The CDR3 extends over 14 amino acids. V lost 2 bases to trimming and J lost 5 bases, with 13 bases between them. This clonotype showed up just a few times. Its antigen is still unknown. The data also belong to a second study, concerning yellow fever vaccine responses in identical twins. Turning to that study: Reports say the vaccine T cell response in twins looked partly convergent and partly personalized.

The J gene is TRBJ2-7, the V gene TRBV12-3 or TRBV12-4, with a possible D match to TRBD2 (5 bases). The sequencing sample was made of CD4+ T cells sorted from blood. The clonotype was recovered from a woman aged 18-29 years in good health. This CDR3 reads CASSLREGTHEQYF. CDR3 in DNA: TGTGCCAGCAGTTTAAGAGAGGGAACCCACGAGCAGTACTTC.